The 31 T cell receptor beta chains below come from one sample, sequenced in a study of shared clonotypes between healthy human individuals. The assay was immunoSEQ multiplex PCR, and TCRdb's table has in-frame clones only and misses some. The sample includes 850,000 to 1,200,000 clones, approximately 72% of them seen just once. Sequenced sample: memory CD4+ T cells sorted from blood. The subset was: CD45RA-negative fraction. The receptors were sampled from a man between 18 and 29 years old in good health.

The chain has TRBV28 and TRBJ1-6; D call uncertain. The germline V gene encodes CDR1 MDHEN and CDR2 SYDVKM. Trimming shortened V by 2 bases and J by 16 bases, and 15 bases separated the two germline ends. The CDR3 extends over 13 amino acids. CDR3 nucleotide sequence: TGTGCCAGCAGTTTACAACTTACAGATGATCTCCACTTT. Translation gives CASSLQLTDDLHF.

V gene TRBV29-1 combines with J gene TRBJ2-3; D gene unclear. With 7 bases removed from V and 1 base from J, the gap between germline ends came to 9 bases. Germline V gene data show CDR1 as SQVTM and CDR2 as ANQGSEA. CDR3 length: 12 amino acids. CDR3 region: CSAGHGTDTQYF. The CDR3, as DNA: TGCAGCGCTGGGCATGGCACAGATACGCAGTATTTT.

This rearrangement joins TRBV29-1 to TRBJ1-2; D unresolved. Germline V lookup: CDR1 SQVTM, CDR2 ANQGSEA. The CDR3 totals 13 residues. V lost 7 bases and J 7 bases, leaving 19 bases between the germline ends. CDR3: CSAFSLSRSGYTF. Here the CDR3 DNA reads TGCAGCGCCTTCAGTCTTTCGCGGTCTGGCTACACCTTC.

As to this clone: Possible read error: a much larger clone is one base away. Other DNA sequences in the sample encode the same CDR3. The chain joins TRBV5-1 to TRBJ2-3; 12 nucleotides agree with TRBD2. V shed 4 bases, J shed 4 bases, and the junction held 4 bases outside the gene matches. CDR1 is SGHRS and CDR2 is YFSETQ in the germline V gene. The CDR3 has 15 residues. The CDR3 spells CASSTLAGGPDTQYF. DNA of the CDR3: TGCGCCAGCAGCACTCTAGCGGGGGGGCCAGATACGCAGTATTTT.

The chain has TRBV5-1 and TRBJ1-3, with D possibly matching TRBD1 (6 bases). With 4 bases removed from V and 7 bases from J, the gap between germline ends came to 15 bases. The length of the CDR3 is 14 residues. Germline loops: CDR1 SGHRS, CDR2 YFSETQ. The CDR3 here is CASSPQGPGNTIYF. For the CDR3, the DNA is TGCGCCAGCAGCCCACAGGGCCCCGGGAACACCATATATTTT. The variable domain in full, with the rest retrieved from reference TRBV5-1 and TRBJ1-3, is KAGVTQTPRYLIKTRGQQVTLSCSPISGHRSVSWYQQTPGQGLQFLFEYFSETQRNKGNFPGRFSGRQFSNSRSEMNVSTLELGDSALYLCASSPQGPGNTIYFGEGSWLTVV.

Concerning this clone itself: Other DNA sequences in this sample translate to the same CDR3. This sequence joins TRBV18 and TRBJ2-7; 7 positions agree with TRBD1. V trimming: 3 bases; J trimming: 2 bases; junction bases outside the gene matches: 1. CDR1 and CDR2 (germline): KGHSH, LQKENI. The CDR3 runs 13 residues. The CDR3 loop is CASSPTGAYEQYF. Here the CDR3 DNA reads TGTGCCAGCTCACCCACAGGGGCCTACGAGCAGTACTTC.

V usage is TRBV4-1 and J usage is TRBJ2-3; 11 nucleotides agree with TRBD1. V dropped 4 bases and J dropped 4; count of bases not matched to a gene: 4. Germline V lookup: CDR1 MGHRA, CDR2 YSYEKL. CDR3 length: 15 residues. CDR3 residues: CASSRWTGGADTQYF. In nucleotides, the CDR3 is TGCGCCAGCAGCCGCTGGACAGGGGGCGCAGATACGCAGTATTTT.

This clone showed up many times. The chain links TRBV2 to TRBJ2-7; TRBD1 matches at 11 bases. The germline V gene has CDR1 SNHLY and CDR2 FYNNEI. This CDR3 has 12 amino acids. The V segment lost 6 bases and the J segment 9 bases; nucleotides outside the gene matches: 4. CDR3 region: CASSGTGGRQYF. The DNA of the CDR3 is TGTGCCAGCAGCGGGACAGGGGGAAGGCAGTACTTC.

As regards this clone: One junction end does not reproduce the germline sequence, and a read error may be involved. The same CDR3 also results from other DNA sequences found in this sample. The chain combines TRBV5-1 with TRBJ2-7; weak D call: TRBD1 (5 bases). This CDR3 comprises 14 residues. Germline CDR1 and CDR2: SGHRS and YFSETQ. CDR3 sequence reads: CASSFIGVYYEQYF. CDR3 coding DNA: TGCGCCAGCAGCTTTATAGGGGTATATTACGAGCAGTATTTC.

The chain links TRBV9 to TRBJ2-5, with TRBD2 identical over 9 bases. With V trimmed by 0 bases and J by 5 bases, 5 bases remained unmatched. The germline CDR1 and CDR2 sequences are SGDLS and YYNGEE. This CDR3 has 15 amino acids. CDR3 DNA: TGTGCCAGCAGCGTAGACGCGGGAGGGCGGGAGACCCAGTACTTC. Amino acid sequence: CASSVDAGGRETQYF.

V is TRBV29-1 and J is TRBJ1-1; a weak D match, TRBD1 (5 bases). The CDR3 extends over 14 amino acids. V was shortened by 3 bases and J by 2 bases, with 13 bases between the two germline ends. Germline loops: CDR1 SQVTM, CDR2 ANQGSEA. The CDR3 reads CSVDTGHKNTEAFF. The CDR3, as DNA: TGCAGCGTTGATACCGGACACAAAAACACTGAAGCTTTCTTT.

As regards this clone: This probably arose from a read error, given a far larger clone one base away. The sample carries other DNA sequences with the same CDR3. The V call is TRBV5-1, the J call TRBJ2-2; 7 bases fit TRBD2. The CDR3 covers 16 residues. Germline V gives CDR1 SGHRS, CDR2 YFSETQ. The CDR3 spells CASSSSAGMNTGELFF. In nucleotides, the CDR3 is TGCGCCAGCAGCTCCTCAGCGGGGATGAACACCGGGGAGTTGTTTTTT. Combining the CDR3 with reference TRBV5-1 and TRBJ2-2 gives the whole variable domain KAGVTQTPRYLIKTRGQQVTLSCSPISGHRSVSWYQQTPGQGLQFLFEYFSETQRNKGNFPGRFSGRQFSNSRSEMNVSTLELGDSALYLCASSSSAGMNTGELFFGEGSRLTVL.

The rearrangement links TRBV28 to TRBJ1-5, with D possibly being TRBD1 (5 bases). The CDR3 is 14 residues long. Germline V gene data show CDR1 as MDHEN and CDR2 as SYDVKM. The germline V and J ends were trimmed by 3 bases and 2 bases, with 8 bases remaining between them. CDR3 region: CASSFQGGNQPQHF. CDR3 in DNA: TGTGCCAGCAGTTTTCAGGGAGGCAATCAGCCCCAGCATTTT.

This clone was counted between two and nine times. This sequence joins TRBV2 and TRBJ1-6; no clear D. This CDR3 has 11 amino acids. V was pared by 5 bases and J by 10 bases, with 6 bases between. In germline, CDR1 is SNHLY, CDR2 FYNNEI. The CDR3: CASSSNSPLHF. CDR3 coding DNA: TGTGCCAGCAGTTCAAACTCACCCCTCCACTTT.

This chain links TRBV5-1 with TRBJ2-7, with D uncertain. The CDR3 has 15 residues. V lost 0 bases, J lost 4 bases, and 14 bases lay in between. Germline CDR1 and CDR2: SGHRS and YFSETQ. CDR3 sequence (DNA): TGCGCCAGCAGCTTGGAGGTCTTTAGTCGGTACGAGCAGTACTTC. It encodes CASSLEVFSRYEQYF.

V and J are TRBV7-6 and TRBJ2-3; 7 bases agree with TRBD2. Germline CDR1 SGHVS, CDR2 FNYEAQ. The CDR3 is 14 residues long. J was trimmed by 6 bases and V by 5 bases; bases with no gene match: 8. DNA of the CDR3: TGTGCCAGCAGCCAAGGACTAGGTGGGGATACGCAGTATTTT. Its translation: CASSQGLGGDTQYF.

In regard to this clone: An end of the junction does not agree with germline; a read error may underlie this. The CDR3 DNA sequence: TGTGCCAGCAGTTTGGGGGACAGGGTCCACGAGCAGTACTTC. Its protein product is CASSLGDRVHEQYF. The rearrangement links TRBV5-6 to TRBJ2-7, with 9 bases lining up with TRBD1. This CDR3 has 14 residues. The germline V gene has CDR1 SGHDT and CDR2 YYEEEE.

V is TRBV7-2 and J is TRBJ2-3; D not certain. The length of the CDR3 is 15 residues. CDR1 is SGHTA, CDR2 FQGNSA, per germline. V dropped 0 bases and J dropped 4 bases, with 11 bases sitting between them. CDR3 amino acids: CASSLAIGRADTQYF. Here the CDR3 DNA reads TGTGCCAGCAGCTTAGCGATTGGAAGGGCAGATACGCAGTATTTT.

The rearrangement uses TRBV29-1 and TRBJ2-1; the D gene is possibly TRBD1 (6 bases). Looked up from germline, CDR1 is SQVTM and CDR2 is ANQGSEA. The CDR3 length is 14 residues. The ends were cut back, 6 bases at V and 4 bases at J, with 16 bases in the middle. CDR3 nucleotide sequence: TGCAGCGTAGGGACACTCCAAGCTTACAATGAGCAGTTCTTC. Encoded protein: CSVGTLQAYNEQFF.

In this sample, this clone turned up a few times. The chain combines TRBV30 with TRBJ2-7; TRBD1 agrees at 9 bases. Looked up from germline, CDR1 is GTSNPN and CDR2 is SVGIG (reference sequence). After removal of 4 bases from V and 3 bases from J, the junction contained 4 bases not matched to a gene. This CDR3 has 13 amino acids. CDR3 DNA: TGTGCCTGGAAGGAGACAGGGGGCTACGAGCAGTACTTC. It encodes CAWKETGGYEQYF.

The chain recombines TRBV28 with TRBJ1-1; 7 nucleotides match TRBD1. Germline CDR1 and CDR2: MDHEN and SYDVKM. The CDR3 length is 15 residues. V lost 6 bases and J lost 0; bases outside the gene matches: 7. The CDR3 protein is CASSSLGQLNTEAFF. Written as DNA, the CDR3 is TGTGCCAGCAGCTCCCTGGGACAGCTGAACACTGAAGCTTTCTTT.

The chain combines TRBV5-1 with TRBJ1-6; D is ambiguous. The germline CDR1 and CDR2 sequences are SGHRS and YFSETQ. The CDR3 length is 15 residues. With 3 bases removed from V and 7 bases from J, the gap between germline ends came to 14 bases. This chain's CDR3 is CASSSSAIPNSPLHF. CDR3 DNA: TGCGCCAGCAGCTCGTCAGCGATACCAAATTCACCCCTCCACTTT.

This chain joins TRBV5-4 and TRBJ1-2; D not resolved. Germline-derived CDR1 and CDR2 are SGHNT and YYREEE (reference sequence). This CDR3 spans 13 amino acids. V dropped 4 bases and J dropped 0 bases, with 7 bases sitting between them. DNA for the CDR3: TGTGCCAGCAGCGTTAACTCTAACTATGGCTACACCTTC. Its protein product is CASSVNSNYGYTF.

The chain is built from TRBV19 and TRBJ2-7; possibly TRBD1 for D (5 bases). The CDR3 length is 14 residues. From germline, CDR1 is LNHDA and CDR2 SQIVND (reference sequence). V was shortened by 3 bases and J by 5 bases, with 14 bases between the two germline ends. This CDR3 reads CASSMRQGRDEQYF. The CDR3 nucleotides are TGTGCCAGTAGTATGAGGCAGGGTCGGGACGAGCAGTACTTC.

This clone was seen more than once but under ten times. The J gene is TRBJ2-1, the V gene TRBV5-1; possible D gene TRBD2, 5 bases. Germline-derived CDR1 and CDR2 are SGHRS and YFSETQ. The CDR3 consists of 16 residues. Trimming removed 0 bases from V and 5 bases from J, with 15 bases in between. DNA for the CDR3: TGCGCCAGCAGCTTGGGACGGGTAGGACTTAACAATGAGCAGTTCTTC. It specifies CASSLGRVGLNNEQFF.

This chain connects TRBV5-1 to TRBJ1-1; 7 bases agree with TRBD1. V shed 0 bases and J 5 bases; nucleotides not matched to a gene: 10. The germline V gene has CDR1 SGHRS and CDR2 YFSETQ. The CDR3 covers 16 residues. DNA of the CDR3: TGCGCCAGCAGCTTGGAGCAGGGGGTAATTTGGACTGAAGCTTTCTTT. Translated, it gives CASSLEQGVIWTEAFF.

The CDR3 nucleotides read TGCAGCGTTCAATACGGGGGGGCGATGGACATTCAGTACTTC. It encodes CSVQYGGAMDIQYF. This sequence joins TRBV29-1 and TRBJ2-4, with 8 positions matching TRBD2. Germline loops: CDR1 SQVTM, CDR2 ANQGSEA. Trimming cost V 5 bases and J 8 bases; bases outside gene matches: 11. The CDR3 length is 14 residues.

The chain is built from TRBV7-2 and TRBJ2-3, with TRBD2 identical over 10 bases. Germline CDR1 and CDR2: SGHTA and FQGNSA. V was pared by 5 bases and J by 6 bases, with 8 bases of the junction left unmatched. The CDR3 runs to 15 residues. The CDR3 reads CASSIPPGLADTQYF. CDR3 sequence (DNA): TGTGCCAGCAGCATCCCACCGGGACTAGCGGATACGCAGTATTTT.

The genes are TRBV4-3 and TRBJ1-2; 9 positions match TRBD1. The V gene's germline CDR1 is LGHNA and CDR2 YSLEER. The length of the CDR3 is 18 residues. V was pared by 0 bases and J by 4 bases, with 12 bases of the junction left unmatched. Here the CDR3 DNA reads TGCGCCAGCAGCCAAGAATTGGGACAGGGCCTAATGGTCTATGGCTACACCTTC. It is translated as CASSQELGQGLMVYGYTF.

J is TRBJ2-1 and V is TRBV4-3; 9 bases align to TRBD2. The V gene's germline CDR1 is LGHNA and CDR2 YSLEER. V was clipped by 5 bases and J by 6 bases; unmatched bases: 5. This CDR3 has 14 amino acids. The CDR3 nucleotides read TGCGCCAGCAGCGATAGCGGGAGAATCAATGAGCAGTTCTTC. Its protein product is CASSDSGRINEQFF.

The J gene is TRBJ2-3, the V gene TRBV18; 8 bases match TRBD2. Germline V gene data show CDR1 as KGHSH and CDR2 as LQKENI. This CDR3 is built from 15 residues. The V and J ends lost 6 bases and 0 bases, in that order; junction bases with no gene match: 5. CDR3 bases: TGTGCCAGCTCGGTAGCGGGACGTAGCACAGATACGCAGTATTTT. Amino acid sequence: CASSVAGRSTDTQYF.